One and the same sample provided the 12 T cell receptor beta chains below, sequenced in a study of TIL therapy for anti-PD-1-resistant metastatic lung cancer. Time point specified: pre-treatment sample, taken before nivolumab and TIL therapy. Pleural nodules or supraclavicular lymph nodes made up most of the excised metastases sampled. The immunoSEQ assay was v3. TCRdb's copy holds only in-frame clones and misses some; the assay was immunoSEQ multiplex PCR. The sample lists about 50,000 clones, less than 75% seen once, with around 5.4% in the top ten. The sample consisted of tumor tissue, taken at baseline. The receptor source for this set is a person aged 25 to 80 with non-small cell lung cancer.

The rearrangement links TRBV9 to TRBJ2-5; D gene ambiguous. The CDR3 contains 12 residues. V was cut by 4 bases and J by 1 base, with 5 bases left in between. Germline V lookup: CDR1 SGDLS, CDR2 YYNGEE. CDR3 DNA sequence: TGTGCCAGCAGCCCAACCCAAGAGACCCAGTACTTC. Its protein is CASSPTQETQYF.

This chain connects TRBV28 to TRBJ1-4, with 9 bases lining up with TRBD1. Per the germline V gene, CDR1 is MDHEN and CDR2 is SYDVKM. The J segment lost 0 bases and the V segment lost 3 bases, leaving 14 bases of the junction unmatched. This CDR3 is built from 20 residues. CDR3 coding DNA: TGTGCCAGCAGTTTTAAGGGACAGGGATTATTAATTGCAACTAATGAAAAACTGTTTTTT. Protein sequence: CASSFKGQGLLIATNEKLFF.

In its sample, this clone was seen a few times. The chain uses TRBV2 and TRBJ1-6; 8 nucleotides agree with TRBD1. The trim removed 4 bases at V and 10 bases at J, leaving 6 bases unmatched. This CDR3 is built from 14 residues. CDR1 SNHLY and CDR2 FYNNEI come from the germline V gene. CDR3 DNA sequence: TGTGCCAGCAGTGGGCAGGGGGCTAACTCACCCCTCCACTTT. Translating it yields CASSGQGANSPLHF.

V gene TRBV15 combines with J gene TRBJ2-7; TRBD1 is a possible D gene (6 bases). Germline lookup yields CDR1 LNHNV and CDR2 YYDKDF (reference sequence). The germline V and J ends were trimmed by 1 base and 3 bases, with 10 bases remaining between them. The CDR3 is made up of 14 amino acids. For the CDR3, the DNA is TGTGCCACCAGCAGAGCTGGACAGAACTACGAGCAGTACTTC. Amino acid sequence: CATSRAGQNYEQYF.

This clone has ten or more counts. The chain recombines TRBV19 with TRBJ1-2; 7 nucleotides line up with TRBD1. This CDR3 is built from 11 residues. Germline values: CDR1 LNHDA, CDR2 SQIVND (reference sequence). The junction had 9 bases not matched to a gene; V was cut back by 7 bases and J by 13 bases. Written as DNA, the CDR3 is TGTGCCAGTACCACTGACAGGGCGGCCACCTTC. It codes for CASTTDRAATF.

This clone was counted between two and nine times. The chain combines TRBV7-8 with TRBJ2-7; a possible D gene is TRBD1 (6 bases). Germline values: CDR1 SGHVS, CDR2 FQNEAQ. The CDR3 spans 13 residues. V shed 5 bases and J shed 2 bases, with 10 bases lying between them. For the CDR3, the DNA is TGTGCCAGCAGCCCGGACAGCACCTACGAGCAGTACTTC. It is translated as CASSPDSTYEQYF.

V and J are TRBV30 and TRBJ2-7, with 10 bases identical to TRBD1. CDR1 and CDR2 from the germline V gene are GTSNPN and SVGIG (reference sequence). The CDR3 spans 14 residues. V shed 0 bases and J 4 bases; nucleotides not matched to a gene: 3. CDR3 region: CAWSVGDRGYEQYF. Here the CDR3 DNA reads TGTGCCTGGAGTGTAGGGGACAGGGGTTACGAGCAGTACTTC. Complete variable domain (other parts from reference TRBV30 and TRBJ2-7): SQTIHQWPATLVQPVGSPLSLECTVEGTSNPNLYWYRQAAGRGLQLLFYSVGIGQISSEVPQNLSASRPQDRQFILSSKKLLLSDSGFYLCAWSVGDRGYEQYFGPGTRLTVT.

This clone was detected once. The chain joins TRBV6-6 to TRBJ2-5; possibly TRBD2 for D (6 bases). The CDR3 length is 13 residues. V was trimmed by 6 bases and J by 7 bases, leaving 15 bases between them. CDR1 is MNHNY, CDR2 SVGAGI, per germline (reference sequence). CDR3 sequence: CASRLTREGTQYF. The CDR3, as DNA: TGTGCCAGCAGGCTGACTAGGGAAGGGACCCAGTACTTC.

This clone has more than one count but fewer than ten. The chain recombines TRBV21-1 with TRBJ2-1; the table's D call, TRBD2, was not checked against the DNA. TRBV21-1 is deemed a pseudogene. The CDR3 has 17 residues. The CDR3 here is CASSRSRRAIREDEQFF. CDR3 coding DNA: TGTGCCAGCAGCAGATCAAGGCGTGCGATTCGAGAGGATGAGCAGTTCTTC.

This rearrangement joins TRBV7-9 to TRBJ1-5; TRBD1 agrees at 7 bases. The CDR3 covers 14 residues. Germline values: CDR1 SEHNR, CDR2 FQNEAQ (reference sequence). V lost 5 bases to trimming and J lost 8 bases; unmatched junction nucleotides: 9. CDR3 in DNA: TGTGCCAGCAGCCCGGGACAGTCTGGAGAGCCCCAGCATTTT. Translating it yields CASSPGQSGEPQHF.

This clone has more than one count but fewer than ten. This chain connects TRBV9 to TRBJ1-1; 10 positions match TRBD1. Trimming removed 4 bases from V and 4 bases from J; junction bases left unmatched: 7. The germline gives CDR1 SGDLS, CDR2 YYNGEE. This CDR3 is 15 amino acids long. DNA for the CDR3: TGTGCCAGCAGCCCGACGGGACAGGGGATCACTGAAGCTTTCTTT. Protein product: CASSPTGQGITEAFF.

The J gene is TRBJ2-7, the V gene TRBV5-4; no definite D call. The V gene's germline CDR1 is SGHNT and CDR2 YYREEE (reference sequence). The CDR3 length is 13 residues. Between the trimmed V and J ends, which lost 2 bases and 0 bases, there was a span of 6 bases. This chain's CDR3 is CASSFSSSYEQYF. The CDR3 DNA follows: TGTGCCAGCAGCTTCTCTAGCTCCTACGAGCAGTACTTC.